Listed here are 14 T cell receptor beta chains from one sample, sequenced in a study of T-cell reconstitution after alpha-beta-depleted transplantation in children. Preparation of the TCRbeta library used unique molecular identifiers. Each CDR3 protein gets one entry after TCRdb re-called the PCR reads with MiXCR. The sample lists about 510,000 distinct CDR3 sequences; 9.5% to 12% were seen once. This material consisted of PBMCs, mostly from graft donor cells, taken 180 days after TCRalphabeta/CD19-depleted stem cell transplant. The receptors derive from a female patient aged 2 to 10 who had a stem cell transplant for aplastic anemia, so the T cells may come from the graft donor.

This clonotype was counted only a few times. The chain combines TRBV12-3 or TRBV12-4 with TRBJ2-6; 9 bases line up with TRBD1. V was clipped by 7 bases and J by 0 bases; unmatched bases: 7. The CDR3 contains 17 residues. The CDR3: CASNRDRAISGANVLTF. CDR3 in DNA: TGTGCCAGCAACCGGGACAGGGCCATCTCTGGGGCCAACGTCCTGACTTTC.

This clonotype was counted many times. This chain uses TRBV21-1 with TRBJ2-7. TRBV21-1 is described as a pseudogene. CDR3 length: 12 amino acids. CDR3 sequence (DNA): TGTGCCAGCAGCGCGGCACACTACGAGCAGTACGTC. Translating gives CASSAAHYEQYV.

This clonotype was detected only a few times. The CDR3 spells CASSMLNTGELFF. CDR3 bases: TGTGCCAGCAGCATGCTGAACACCGGGGAGCTGTTTTTT. The rearrangement joins TRBV25-1 to TRBJ2-2; D uncertain. CDR3 length equals 13 residues. The germline gives CDR1 MGHDK, CDR2 SYGVNS. V was shortened by 6 bases and J by 1 base, with 6 bases between the two germline ends.

This clonotype has a handful of counts. The chain joins TRBV29-1 to TRBJ1-4, with D uncertain. The CDR3 is made up of 14 amino acids. CDR1 SQVTM and CDR2 ANQGSEA come from the germline V gene. V lost 4 bases and J 2 bases, leaving 11 bases between the germline ends. DNA for the CDR3: TGCAGCGTTGTCCCCCGTGGTACTAATGAAAAACTGTTTTTT. Its protein is CSVVPRGTNEKLFF.

The chain is built from TRBV5-7 and TRBJ2-6; possible D gene TRBD2, 5 bases. TRBV5-7 is sorted into the ORF group, with uncertain function. This CDR3 region has 16 residues. The V end lost 0 bases, the J end lost 2 bases, and 9 bases lay between the germline ends. CDR3 in DNA: TGTGCCAGCAGCTTGGACGGAGGTCCTGGGGCCAACGTCCTGACTTTC. It is translated as CASSLDGGPGANVLTF.

This clonotype was seen just once. The rearrangement links TRBV9 to TRBJ2-1, with 12 nucleotides matching TRBD2. CDR1 and CDR2 (germline): SGDLS, YYNGEE. The CDR3 loop spans 18 amino acids. Trimming removed 3 bases from V and 5 bases from J; junction bases left unmatched: 12. The CDR3 is CASSAGRTSGVWDNEQFF. The CDR3 coding sequence is TGTGCCAGCAGCGCAGGGAGGACTAGCGGGGTTTGGGACAATGAGCAGTTCTTC.

This clonotype turned up a few times. This rearrangement joins TRBV7-9 to TRBJ1-1, with a possible D match to TRBD1 (5 bases). CDR1 and CDR2 from the germline V gene are SEHNR and FQNEAQ (reference sequence). CDR3 length equals 15 residues. With 5 bases removed from V and 2 bases from J, the gap between germline ends came to 15 bases. CDR3 DNA: TGTGCCAGCAGCGCAACCGGGACGGCTAACACTGAAGCTTTCTTT. Translated: CASSATGTANTEAFF.

This clonotype was recorded a few times. J is TRBJ1-5 and V is TRBV7-8; 7 positions match TRBD1. Germline V CDR1 and CDR2: SGHVS, FQNEAQ. The J segment lost 0 bases and the V segment lost 5 bases, leaving 4 bases of the junction unmatched. The CDR3 has 15 amino acids. In nucleotides, the CDR3 is TGTGCCAGCAGCATCTACAGGGGTAGCAATCAGCCCCAGCATTTT. Residues: CASSIYRGSNQPQHF. The full variable domain, in which reference TRBV7-8 and TRBJ1-5 provide the parts outside the CDR3, is GAGVSQSPRYKVAKRGQDVALRCDPISGHVSLFWYQQALGQGPEFLTYFQNEAQLDKSGLPSDRFFAERPEGSVSTLKIQRTQQEDSAVYLCASSIYRGSNQPQHFGDGTRLSIL.

This rearrangement joins TRBV20-1 to TRBJ1-1; the match to TRBD1 covers 7 bases. The V and J ends lost 4 bases and 6 bases, in that order; junction bases with no gene match: 8. Germline CDR1 is DFQATT and CDR2 is SNEGSKA (reference sequence). The CDR3 consists of 13 residues. CDR3 DNA: TGCAGTGCTACCAGGACAGGCCCCTCTGAAGCTTTCTTT. Its protein product is CSATRTGPSEAFF.

The chain joins TRBV2 to TRBJ2-6; perhaps TRBD2 as D (5 bases). The CDR3 sequence is 13 residues long. Germline V gene data show CDR1 as SNHLY and CDR2 as FYNNEI. V lost 6 bases and J 3 bases, leaving 6 bases between the germline ends. The CDR3: CASRRDGANVLTF. Written as DNA, the CDR3 is TGTGCCAGCAGACGGGATGGGGCCAACGTCCTGACTTTC.

The chain uses TRBV20-1 and TRBJ1-5; the match to TRBD1 covers 9 bases. Germline trimming cut 4 bases from V and 5 bases from J; bases unmatched to any gene: 9. This CDR3 is 15 amino acids long. Germline V gives CDR1 DFQATT, CDR2 SNEGSKA (reference sequence). CDR3 DNA: TGCAGTGCTACCGTTGGGACAGGGCTGGATCAGCCCCAGCATTTT. This encodes CSATVGTGLDQPQHF.

With respect to this clonotype: Germline and junction disagree at one end, which may indicate a read error. The genes are TRBV6-1 and TRBJ2-2, with 10 bases aligning to TRBD1. This CDR3 is built from 15 residues. CDR1 is MNHNS and CDR2 is SASEGT in the germline V gene. CDR3 DNA: TGTGCCAGCAGTATGGGACAGGGGAACACCGTGGAGCTGTTTTTT. It translates to CASSMGQGNTVELFF.

This chain joins TRBV10-3 and TRBJ2-3, with 12 bases that match TRBD2. V lost 4 bases to trimming and J lost 6 bases; unmatched junction nucleotides: 2. The CDR3 loop spans 14 amino acids. Germline V gene lookup returns CDR1 ENHRY and CDR2 SYGVKD. In nucleotides, the CDR3 is TGTGCCATCAGTGCCACTAGCGGGAGGGATACGCAGTATTTT. Translation: CAISATSGRDTQYF.

In its sample, this clonotype was seen a few times. The rearrangement joins TRBV29-1 to TRBJ1-4; 9 bases map to TRBD1. The CDR3 spans 16 residues. J lost 4 bases, V lost 6 bases, and 12 bases had no gene match. Germline V gene sequence: CDR1 SQVTM, CDR2 ANQGSEA. For the CDR3, the DNA is TGCAGCGTACAGACAGGGGGAACGCGTTTTAATGAAAAACTGTTTTTT. This encodes CSVQTGGTRFNEKLFF.